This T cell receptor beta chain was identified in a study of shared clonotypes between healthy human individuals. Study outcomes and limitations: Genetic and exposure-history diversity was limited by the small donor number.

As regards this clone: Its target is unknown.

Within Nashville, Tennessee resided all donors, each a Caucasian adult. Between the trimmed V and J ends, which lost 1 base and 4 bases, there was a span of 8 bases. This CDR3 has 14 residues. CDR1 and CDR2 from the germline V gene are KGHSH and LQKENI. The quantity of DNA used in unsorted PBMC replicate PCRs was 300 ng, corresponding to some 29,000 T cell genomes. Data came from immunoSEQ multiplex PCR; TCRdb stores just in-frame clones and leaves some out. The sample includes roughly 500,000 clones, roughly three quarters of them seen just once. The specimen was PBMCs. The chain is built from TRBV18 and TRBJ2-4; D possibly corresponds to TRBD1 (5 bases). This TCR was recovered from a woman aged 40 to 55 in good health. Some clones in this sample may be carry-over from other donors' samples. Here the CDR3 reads CASSPLGQKNIQYF. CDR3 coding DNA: TGTGCCAGCTCACCACTGGGGCAGAAAAACATTCAGTACTTC. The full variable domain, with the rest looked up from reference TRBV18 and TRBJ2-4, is NAGVMQNPRHLVRRRGQEARLRCSPMKGHSHVYWYRQLPEEGLKFMVYLQKENIIDESGMPKERFSAEFPKEGPSILRIQQVVRGDSAAYFCASSPLGQKNIQYFGAGTRLSVL.